These 5 T cell receptor beta chains originate from one sample sequenced in a study of ipilimumab plus nivolumab after autologous stem cell transplantation. The repertoire was sequenced with immunoSEQ multiplex PCR; TCRdb's copy has only in-frame clones and lacks some. The sample includes around 16,000 clones, about 81% of them seen just once. The sample here was PBMCs, taken in a trial of ipilimumab plus nivolumab as post-transplant consolidation. Receptor source: a male donor with diffuse large B-cell lymphoma.

About this clone: It is likely a read error, because the conserved phenylalanine at the end of the CDR3 is missing. It is unclear where the CDR3 begins or ends on the DNA, so no DNA is shown, and the CDR3 is as TCRdb lists it. The V and J genes are TRBV10-3 and TRBJ2-3; the D segment call TRBD2 is taken from the table without a DNA check. Germline lookup yields CDR1 ENHRY and CDR2 SYGVKD. The CDR3 numbers 13 amino acids, ends counted. The CDR3 region is CAISGSSGGTSAV.

This chain joins TRBV29-1 and TRBJ1-1, with 9 bases aligning to TRBD1. Trimming cost V 4 bases and J 7 bases; bases outside gene matches: 7. CDR3 length: 13 amino acids. CDR1 and CDR2 (germline): SQVTM, ANQGSEA. CDR3 in DNA: TGCAGCGTTGGAACACAGGGGGCCGGTGAAGCTTTCTTT. It yields the protein CSVGTQGAGEAFF.

The chain is built from TRBV28 and TRBJ2-6; D gene ambiguous. CDR1 MDHEN and CDR2 SYDVKM come from the germline V gene. This CDR3 is 14 amino acids long. V gave up 7 bases and J gave up 0 bases, with 7 bases separating them. The CDR3 DNA is TGTGCCAGCACTTCACCCTCTGGGGCCAACGTCCTGACTTTC. It codes for CASTSPSGANVLTF.

The rearrangement links TRBV18 to TRBJ2-7; the D gene could be TRBD1 or TRBD2 (7 bases each). The CDR3 is 15 residues long. The germline V and J ends were trimmed by 5 bases and 4 bases, with 18 bases remaining between them. Germline V gene data show CDR1 as KGHSH and CDR2 as LQKENI. The DNA of the CDR3 is TGTGCCAGCTCAAAGTTTACTCAGGGGGGGTACGAGCAGTACTTC. Translated, it gives CASSKFTQGGYEQYF.

The chain recombines TRBV30 with TRBJ2-5, with a possible D match to TRBD2 (5 bases). Germline lookup yields CDR1 GTSNPN and CDR2 SVGIG (reference sequence). V lost 4 bases and J lost 5, with 11 bases in between. The CDR3 contains 12 residues. The CDR3 DNA reads as TGTGCCTGGAATTGGGGAGAGGAGACCCAGTACTTC. Amino acid sequence: CAWNWGEETQYF.